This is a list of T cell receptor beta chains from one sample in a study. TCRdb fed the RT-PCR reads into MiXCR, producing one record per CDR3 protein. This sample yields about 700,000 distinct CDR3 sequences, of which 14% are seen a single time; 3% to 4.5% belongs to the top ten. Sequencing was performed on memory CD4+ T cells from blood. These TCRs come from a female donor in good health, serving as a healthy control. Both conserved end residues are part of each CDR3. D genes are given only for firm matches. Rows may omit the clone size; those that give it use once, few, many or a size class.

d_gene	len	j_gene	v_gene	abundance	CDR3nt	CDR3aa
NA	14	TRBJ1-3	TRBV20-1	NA	TGCAGTGCTAGGCGCGGCGTGACCGGAAACACCATATATTTT	CSARRGVTGNTIYF
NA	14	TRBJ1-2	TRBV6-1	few	TGTGCCAGCAGTGAAGGGGTGACAGGCTATGGCTACACCTTC	CASSEGVTGYGYTF
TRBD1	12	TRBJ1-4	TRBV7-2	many	TGTGCCAGCAGCTACGGACAGGGAAAACTGTTTTTT	CASSYGQGKLFF
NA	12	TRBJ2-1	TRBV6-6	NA	TGTGCCGTCGGAAGCTCCTACAATGAGCAGTTCTTC	CAVGSSYNEQFF
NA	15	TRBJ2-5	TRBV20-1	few	TGCAGTGCCCCGGATGGGACGGCCTCTCAAGAGACCCAGTACTTC	CSAPDGTASQETQYF
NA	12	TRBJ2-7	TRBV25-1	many	TGTGCCAGCAGTCACCCGGGATTCGAGCAGTACTTC	CASSHPGFEQYF
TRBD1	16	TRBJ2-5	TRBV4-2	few	TGTGCCAGCAGCCAAGATCTGGACAGGGTGATGGAGACCCAGTACTTC	CASSQDLDRVMETQYF
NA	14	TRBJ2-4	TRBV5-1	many	TGCGCCAGCAGCTTGACACAGGGTGTGAACATTCAGTACTTC	CASSLTQGVNIQYF
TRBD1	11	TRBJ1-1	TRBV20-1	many	TGCAGTGCTTATGGGACAGGGACCGCTTTCTTT	CSAYGTGTAFF
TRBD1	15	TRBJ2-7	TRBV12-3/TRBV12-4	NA	TGTGCCAGCAGTGGGGGACAGGGGGCTAATTACGAGCAGTACTTC	CASSGGQGANYEQYF
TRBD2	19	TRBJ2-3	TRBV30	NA	TGTGCCTGGAGTCTCTTCTTTACTAGCGGGCCAGGGAGCACAGATACGCAGTATTTT	CAWSLFFTSGPGSTDTQYF
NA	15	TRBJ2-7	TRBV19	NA	TGTGCCAGTAGCCCCTCGCCGGGACGGTATTACGAGCAGTACTTC	CASSPSPGRYYEQYF
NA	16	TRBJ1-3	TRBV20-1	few	TGCAGTGCTAGAGACACCAGGGATTCCTCTGGAAACACCATATATTTT	CSARDTRDSSGNTIYF
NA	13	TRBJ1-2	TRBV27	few	TGTGCCAGCAGTTTATTCCCAGGGGCTGGCTACACCTTC	CASSLFPGAGYTF
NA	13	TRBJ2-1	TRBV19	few	TGTGCCAGTAGTGGGGGCTTTGGGGATGAGCAGTTCTTC	CASSGGFGDEQFF
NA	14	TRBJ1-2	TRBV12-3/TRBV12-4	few	TGTGCCAGCAGTTTCGGGGGGATTAACTATGGCTACACCTTC	CASSFGGINYGYTF
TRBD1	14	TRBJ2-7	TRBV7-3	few	TGTGCCAGCAGCCGGGGACAGGGGATTAACGAGCAGTACTTC	CASSRGQGINEQYF
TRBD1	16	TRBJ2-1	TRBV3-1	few	TGTGCCAGCAGCCATCGGGACAGGGGGCGCAGCAATGAGCAGTTCTTC	CASSHRDRGRSNEQFF
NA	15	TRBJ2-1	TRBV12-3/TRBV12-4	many	TGTGCCAGCAGTTTACAAGGGGGTCGTTTCGATGAGCAGTTCTTC	CASSLQGGRFDEQFF
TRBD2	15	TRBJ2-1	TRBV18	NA	TGTGCCAGCTCACCACGGACTAGCAGTATCAATGAGCAGTTCTTC	CASSPRTSSINEQFF
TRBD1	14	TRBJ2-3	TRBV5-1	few	TGCGCCAGCAGCGGGACAGGGTCACCCTCTACGCAGTATTTT	CASSGTGSPSTQYF
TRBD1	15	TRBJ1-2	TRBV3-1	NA	TGTGCCAGCAGCCTCGGGACAGGTTTTATCTATGGCTACACCTTC	CASSLGTGFIYGYTF
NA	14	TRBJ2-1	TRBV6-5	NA	TGTGCCAGCAGTTGGAAGGGGGGTTACAATGAGCAGTTCTTC	CASSWKGGYNEQFF
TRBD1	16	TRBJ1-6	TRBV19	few	TGTGCCAGTAGTATGGGCCGGGACAGACCTTATTCACCCCTCCACTTT	CASSMGRDRPYSPLHF
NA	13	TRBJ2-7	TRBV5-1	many	TGCGCCAGCGCGCTAGGGGGAGGGACCGAGCAGTACTTC	CASALGGGTEQYF
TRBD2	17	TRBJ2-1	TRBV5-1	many	TGCGCCAGCAGCCCGGGACTAGCGGGGGGGCTAGACAATGAGCAGTTCTTC	CASSPGLAGGLDNEQFF
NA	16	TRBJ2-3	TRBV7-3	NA	TGTGCCAGCAGCTTAGGGCAGCCGGACCTCACAGATACGCAGTATTTT	CASSLGQPDLTDTQYF
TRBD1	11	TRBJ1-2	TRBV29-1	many	TGCAGCGGCAGGGGGAACTATGGCTACACCTTC	CSGRGNYGYTF
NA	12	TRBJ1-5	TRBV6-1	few	TGTGCCATTGGGGGTAGCAATCAGCCCCAGCATTTT	CAIGGSNQPQHF
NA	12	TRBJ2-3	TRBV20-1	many	TGCAGTGCTAGAGATGGGCCAGATACGCAGTATTTT	CSARDGPDTQYF
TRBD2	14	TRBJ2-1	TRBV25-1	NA	TGTGCCAGCATGGAGGCGGGAGGGTACAATGAGCAGTTCTTC	CASMEAGGYNEQFF
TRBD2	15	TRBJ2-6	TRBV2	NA	TGTGCTAGTGGGACGGGGGGGTCCGGGGCCAACGTCCTGACTTTC	CASGTGGSGANVLTF
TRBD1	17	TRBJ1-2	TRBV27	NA	TGTGCCAGCAGCCCTCCCCTGGGGCGAGCAGGGGGCTATGGCTACACCTTC	CASSPPLGRAGGYGYTF
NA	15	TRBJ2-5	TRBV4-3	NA	TGCGCCAGCAGCCAAGTCGGAGGGGGCAATCAGCCCCAGTACTTC	CASSQVGGGNQPQYF
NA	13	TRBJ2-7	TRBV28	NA	TGTGCCAGCAGTTTAGGACCGGGGTCCGAGCAGTACTTC	CASSLGPGSEQYF
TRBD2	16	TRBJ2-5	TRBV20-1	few	TGCAGTGCGCACGGGCTAGCGGGAGGTCGGGGAGAGACCCAGTACTTC	CSAHGLAGGRGETQYF
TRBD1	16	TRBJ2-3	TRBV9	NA	TGTGCCAGCAGCGGCTCGACAGGGGGGATGACAGATACGCAGTATTTT	CASSGSTGGMTDTQYF
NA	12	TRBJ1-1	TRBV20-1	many	TGCAGTGCTAGCGGGGGTAACACTGAAGCTTTCTTT	CSASGGNTEAFF
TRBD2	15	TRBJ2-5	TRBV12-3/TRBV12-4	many	TGTGCCAGCAGTTTAATGGGGGGGACGAGAGAGACCCAGTACTTC	CASSLMGGTRETQYF
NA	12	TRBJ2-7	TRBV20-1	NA	TGCAGTGCTACCGGGCCGATTTACGAGCAGTACTTC	CSATGPIYEQYF
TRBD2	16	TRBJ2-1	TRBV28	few	TGTGCCAGCAGTTTATTTGCTAGCGGGAAAAGGAGTGAGCAGTTCTTC	CASSLFASGKRSEQFF
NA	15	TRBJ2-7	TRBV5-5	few	TGTGCCAGCAGCTTGGGTGGGGGGACCGCCTACGAGCAGTACTTC	CASSLGGGTAYEQYF
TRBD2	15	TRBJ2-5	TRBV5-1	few	TGCGCCAGCAGCTTGGAAAGCGGGGTAGCAGAGACCCAGTACTTC	CASSLESGVAETQYF
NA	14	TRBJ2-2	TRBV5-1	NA	TGCGCCAGCAGCTCGGGGACTCCCCCCCGGGAGCTGTTTTTT	CASSSGTPPRELFF
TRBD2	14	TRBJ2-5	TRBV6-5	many	TGTGCCAGCAGAGACCTACTAGCGCAAGAGACCCAGTACTTC	CASRDLLAQETQYF
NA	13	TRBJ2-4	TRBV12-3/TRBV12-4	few	TGTGCCAGCACGGGACATCTGGAAAACATTCAGTACTTC	CASTGHLENIQYF
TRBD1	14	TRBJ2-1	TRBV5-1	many	TGCGCCAGCAGCCCGGACAGGGTTCAGAATGAGCAGTTCTTC	CASSPDRVQNEQFF
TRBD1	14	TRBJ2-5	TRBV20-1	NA	TGCAGTGCTAGAGAGTGGGACAGTCAAGAGACCCAGTACTTC	CSAREWDSQETQYF
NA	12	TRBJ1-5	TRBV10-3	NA	TGTGCCATCAGTGAGCCAAGTCAGCCCCAGCATTTT	CAISEPSQPQHF